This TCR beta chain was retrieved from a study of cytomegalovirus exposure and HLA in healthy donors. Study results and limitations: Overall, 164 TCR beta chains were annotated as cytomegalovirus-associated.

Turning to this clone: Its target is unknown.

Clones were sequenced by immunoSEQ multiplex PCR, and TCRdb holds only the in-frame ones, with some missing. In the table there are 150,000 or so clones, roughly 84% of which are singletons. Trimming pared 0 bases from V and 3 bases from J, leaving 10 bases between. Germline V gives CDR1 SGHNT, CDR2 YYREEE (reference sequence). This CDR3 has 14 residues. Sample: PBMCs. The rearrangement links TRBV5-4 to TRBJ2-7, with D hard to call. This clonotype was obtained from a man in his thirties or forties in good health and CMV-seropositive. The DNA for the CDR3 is TGTGCCAGCAGCTTGGGGGTTGAGGTCTACGAGCAGTACTTC. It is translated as CASSLGVEVYEQYF.